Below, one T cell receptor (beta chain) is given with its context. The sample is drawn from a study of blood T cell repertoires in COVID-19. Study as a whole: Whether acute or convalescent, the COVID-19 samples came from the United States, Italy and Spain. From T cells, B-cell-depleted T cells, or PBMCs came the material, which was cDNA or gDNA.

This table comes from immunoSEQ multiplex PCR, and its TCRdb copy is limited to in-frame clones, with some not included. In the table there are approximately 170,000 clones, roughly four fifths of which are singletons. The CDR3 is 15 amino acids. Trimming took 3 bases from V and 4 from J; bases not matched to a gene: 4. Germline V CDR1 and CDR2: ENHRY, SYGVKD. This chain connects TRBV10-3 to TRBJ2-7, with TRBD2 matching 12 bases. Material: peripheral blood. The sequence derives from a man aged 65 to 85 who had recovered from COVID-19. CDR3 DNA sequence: TGTGCCATCAGTGATGGGACTAGCGGGCTTTACGAGCAGTACTTC. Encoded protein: CAISDGTSGLYEQYF.